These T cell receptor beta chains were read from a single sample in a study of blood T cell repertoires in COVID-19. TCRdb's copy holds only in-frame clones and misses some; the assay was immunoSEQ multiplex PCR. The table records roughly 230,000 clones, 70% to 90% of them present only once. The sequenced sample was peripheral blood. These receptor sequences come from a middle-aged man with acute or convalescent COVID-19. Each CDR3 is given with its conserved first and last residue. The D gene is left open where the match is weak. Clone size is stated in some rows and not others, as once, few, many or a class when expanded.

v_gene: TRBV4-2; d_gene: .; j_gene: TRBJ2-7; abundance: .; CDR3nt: TGTGCCAGCAGCCCAGACTATGATGCCTACGAGCAGTACTTC; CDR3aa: CASSPDYDAYEQYF
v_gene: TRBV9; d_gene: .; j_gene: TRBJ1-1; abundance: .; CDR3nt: TGTGCCAGCAGCGTAGAGGACAGCATGAACACTGAAGCTTTCTTT; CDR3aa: CASSVEDSMNTEAFF
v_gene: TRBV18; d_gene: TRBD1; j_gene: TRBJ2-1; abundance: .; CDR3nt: TGTGCCAGCTCACAAGGTACAGGGGGATACAATGAGCAGTTCTTC; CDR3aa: CASSQGTGGYNEQFF
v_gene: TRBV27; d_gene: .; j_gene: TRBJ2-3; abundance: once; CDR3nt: TGTGCCAGCAGTTTATCCCCGGTGTCAGCGACAGATACGCAGTATTTT; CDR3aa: CASSLSPVSATDTQYF
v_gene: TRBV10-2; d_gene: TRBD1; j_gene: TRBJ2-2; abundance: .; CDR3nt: TGCGCCACCGGGACAGCGAACACCGGGGAGCTGTTTTTT; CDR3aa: CATGTANTGELFF
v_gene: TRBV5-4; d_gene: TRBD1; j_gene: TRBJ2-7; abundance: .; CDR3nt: TGTGCCTCTTCGACAGGGGCCTACGAGCAGTACTTC; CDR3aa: CASSTGAYEQYF
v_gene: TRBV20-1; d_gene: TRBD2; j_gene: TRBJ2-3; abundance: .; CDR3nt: TGCAGTGCTAGTGGGACTAGCGGCACAGATACGCAGTATTTT; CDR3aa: CSASGTSGTDTQYF
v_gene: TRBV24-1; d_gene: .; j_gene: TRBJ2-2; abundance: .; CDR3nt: TGTGCCACCAGTGACGACTACGGGGAGCTGTTTTTT; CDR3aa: CATSDDYGELFF
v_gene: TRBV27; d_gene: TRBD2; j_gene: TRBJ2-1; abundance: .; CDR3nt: TGTGCCAGCAGTTTATACCCGCTAGCGGGATTGAAGGCTGAGCAGTTCTTC; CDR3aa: CASSLYPLAGLKAEQFF
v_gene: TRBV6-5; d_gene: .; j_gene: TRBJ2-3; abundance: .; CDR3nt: TGTGCCAGCAGTATTCTATGGAGAGCCACAGATACGCAGTATTTT; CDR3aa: CASSILWRATDTQYF
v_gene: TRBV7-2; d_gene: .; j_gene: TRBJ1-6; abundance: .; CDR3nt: TGTGCCAGCAGCCCGAGAAACTCCTATAATTCACCCCTCCACTTT; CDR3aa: CASSPRNSYNSPLHF
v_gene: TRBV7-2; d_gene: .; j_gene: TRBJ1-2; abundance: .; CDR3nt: TGTGCCAGCAGCTTAGGCGAGGTGAACATCTATGGCTACACCTTC; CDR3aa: CASSLGEVNIYGYTF
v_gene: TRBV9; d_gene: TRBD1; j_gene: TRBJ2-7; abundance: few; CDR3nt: TGTGCCAGCAGCCTACAGGGACAGGGGTACGAGCAGTACTTC; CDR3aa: CASSLQGQGYEQYF
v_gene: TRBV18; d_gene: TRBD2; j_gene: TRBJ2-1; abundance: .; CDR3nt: TGTGCCAGCTCACCACGGACCGGGGAGGGTGAGCAGTTCTTC; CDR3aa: CASSPRTGEGEQFF
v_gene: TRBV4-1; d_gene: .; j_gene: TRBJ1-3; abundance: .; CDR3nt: TGCGCCAGCAGCGGGGGAAGGGGGATCTCTGGAAACACCATATATTTT; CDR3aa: CASSGGRGISGNTIYF
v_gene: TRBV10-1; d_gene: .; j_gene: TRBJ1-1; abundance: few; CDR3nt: TGCGCCAGCAGTGTAGGCAGGGGGAACACTGAAGCTTTCTTT; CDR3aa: CASSVGRGNTEAFF
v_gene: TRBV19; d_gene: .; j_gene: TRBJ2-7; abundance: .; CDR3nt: TGTGCCAGTAGTATAGCTGACGAGCAGTACTTC; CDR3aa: CASSIADEQYF
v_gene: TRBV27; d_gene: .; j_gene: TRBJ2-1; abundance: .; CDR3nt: TGTGCCAGCAGTCCCTCCGGGACACCAGGACCCAATGAGCAGTTCTTC; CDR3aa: CASSPSGTPGPNEQFF
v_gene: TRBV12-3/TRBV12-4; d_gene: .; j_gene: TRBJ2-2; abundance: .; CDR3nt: TGTGCCAGCAGCCGTGAACTCGGGGAGCTGTTTTTT; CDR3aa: CASSRELGELFF